This T cell receptor (beta chain) was sequenced for a study of T cell responses to AZD1222 COVID-19 vaccine. On the study more broadly: Second-dose intervals of approximately 4 or approximately 12 weeks were pooled. Broader study findings: Regions 160-218 and 743-854 dominated among vaccine-associated CD4 TCRs spanning spike. Only after the peak T cell response were repertoires sampled. Spike-specific TCR repertoires showed rising breadth and depth after two AZD1222 doses.

Assay: immunoSEQ multiplex PCR; the TCRdb copy retains only in-frame clones and omits some. The data hold about 140,000 clones, with approximately 92% observed a single time. The V gene's germline CDR1 is KGHSH and CDR2 LQKENI. CDR3 length: 14 amino acids. The V and J ends lost 2 bases and 7 bases respectively, with 12 bases between them. Remarks on this clone: Its antigen is unknown.

The clonotype originates from an adult in good health. J is TRBJ2-1 and V is TRBV18; D tentatively reads TRBD1 or TRBD2 (5 bases each). This specimen consisted of peripheral blood, obtained on day 0 of AZD1222 vaccination. CDR3 sequence: CASSPNVRGNEQFF. The CDR3 bases are TGTGCCAGCTCACCAAACGTGAGGGGAAATGAGCAGTTCTTC.